Here is one TCR beta chain with its context. This clonotype was seen only a few times. Its antigen remains unidentified. No base quality values were provided; no much bigger clone lies one nucleotide off. The sample belongs to a study of CD8 T cells in ankylosing spondylitis (TCRdb year 2017). With regard to the full study: The study profiled T cell receptor beta repertoires in healthy donors and ankylosing spondylitis patients to find disease-linked TCR variants. The full study cohort was made up of about two dozen ankylosing spondylitis patients and some 100 healthy donors. Samples of peripheral blood were taken, and for ankylosing spondylitis patients, synovial fluid was collected as well. General study outcomes and caveats: Significant enrichment of the disease-linked clones was reported in matched synovial fluid samples from ankylosing spondylitis patients. Some motif variants had previously been reported in the synovial fluid and blood of reactive arthritis patients, which suggests shared mechanisms of disease initiation. In peripheral blood, the disease-linked clones were found at relatively low frequencies and had a CD8+ phenotype. Blood from ankylosing spondylitis patients appeared to be characterized by a TCR beta motif composed of about eight highly homologous amino acid variants.

Sequencing was carried out with an Illumina HiSeq 2500. TCR beta libraries were prepared by quantitative 5'-RACE with molecular barcodes. The authors' pipeline ran thus. A new computational method, built on a probabilistic model of VDJ rearrangement, was used to identify disease-linked TCR variants. The public reads were run again by TCRdb, first through fastp at Q25 and then through MiXCR, and only productive beta chains were kept. Identical CDR3 proteins give one entry, which carries the most common genes and DNA. TCRdb's processing, not the study's, gives the V and J calls here. For this sample there are roughly 670,000 distinct CDR3 sequences; roughly 20% appear just once. The ten largest clones capture 15% to 20% of the sample. There are 16 amino acids in the CDR3, from cysteine to phenylalanine inclusive. The CDR3 DNA has 48 bases and is translated from base 1. CDR1 and CDR2 (ENHRY, SYGVKD) derive from the germline V gene. Trimming takes 5 bases off V and 6 bases off J; junction bases not matched to a gene: 7.

Rearrangement joined TRBV10-3 to TRBJ2-1; 13 bases in between match TRBD2. The specimen was blood, either unsorted or a sorted T cell fraction (not recorded which). This sequence originates from a male donor with ankylosing spondylitis. This receptor carries the CDR3 CAISQGLAGRFNEQFF. In nucleotide form, the sequence is TGTGCCATCAGTCAGGGACTAGCGGGAAGGTTCAATGAGCAGTTCTTC.